This T cell receptor beta chain comes out of a study of spatial heterogeneity in lung cancer. The CDR3 loop spans 16 amino acids. Germline lookup yields CDR1 SGHRS and CDR2 YFSETQ. Trimming shortened V by 4 bases and J by 1 base, and 14 bases separated the two germline ends. Whole-study findings and limits: How many expanded intratumoral alpha and beta TCRs were present tracked the tumor mutation count, which was a count of nonsynonymous mutations. Coverage of tumor T cells, an estimated figure, was around 7% for alpha and 13% for beta chains.

Notes on this clonotype: The antigen is unknown.

Unique molecular identifiers tagged every individual TCR cDNA molecule. TCRdb reanalysed the 5' RACE reads using MiXCR and keeps one entry per CDR3 protein. The sample has some 18,000 distinct CDR3 sequences, under 10% seen once. This sample's time point: sample taken at primary tumor resection. Whole RNA came from tumor, nontumor lung or frozen PBMC and was sequenced without being sorted. This sequence was found in a male donor with early-stage non-small cell lung cancer. The source was lung tumor tissue, collected at surgery. The genes are TRBV5-1 and TRBJ2-2, with D hard to call. CDR3 loop: CASSGAVIGNTGELFF. The CDR3 nucleotides are TGCGCCAGCAGCGGTGCCGTGATTGGGAACACCGGGGAGCTGTTTTTT.